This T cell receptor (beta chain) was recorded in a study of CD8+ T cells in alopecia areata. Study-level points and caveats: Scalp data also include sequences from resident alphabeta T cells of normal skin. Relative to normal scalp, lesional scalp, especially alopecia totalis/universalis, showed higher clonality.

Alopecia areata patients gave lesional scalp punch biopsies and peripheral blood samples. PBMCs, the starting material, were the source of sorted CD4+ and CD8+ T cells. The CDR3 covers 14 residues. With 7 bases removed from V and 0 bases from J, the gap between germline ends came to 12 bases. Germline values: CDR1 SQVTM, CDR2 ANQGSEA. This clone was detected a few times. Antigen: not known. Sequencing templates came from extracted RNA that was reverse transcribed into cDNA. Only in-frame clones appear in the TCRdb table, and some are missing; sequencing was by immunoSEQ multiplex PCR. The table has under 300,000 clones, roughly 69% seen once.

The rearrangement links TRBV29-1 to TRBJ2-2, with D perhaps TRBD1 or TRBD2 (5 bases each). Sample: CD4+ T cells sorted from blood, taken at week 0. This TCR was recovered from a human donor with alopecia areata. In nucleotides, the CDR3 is TGCAGCGCTGGGGGAACGGCGAACACCGGGGAGCTGTTTTTT. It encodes CSAGGTANTGELFF.